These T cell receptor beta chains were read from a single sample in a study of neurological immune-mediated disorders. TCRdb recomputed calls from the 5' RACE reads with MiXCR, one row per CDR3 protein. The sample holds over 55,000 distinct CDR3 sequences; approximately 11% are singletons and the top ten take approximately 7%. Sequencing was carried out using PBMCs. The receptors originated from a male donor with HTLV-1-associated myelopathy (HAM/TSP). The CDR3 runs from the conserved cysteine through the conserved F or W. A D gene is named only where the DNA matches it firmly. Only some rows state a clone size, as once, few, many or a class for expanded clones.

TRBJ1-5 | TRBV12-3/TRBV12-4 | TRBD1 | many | CASSDDRGPEQPQHF | TGTGCCAGCAGTGATGACAGGGGGCCTGAACAGCCCCAGCATTTT
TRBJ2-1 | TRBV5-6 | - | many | CASGWGADPYNEQFF | TGTGCCAGCGGCTGGGGGGCAGACCCATACAATGAGCAGTTCTTC
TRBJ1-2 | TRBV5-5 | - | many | CASSTGNYGYTF | TGTGCCAGCAGCACAGGGAACTATGGCTACACCTTC
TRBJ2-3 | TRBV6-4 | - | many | CASSETSGHTDTQYF | TGTGCCAGCAGTGAAACTTCCGGGCACACAGATACGCAGTATTTT
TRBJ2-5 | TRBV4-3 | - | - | CASSQDPRETQYF | TGCGCCAGCAGCCAAGATCCTCGGGAGACCCAGTACTTC
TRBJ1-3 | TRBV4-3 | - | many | CASSQDWGAIGNTIYF | TGCGCCAGCAGCCAAGATTGGGGGGCAATCGGAAACACCATATATTTT
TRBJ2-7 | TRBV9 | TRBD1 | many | CASSVGPGGIYEQYF | TGTGCCAGCAGCGTAGGCCCAGGGGGAATCTACGAGCAGTACTTC
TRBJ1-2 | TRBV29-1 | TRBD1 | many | CSVQTGGYYGYTF | TGCAGCGTTCAAACAGGGGGCTACTATGGCTACACCTTC
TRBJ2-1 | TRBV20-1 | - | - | CSARDVRGFHEQFF | TGCAGTGCTAGAGATGTTAGGGGGTTTCATGAGCAGTTCTTC
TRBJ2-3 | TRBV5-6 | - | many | CASSLGGDTQYF | TGTGCCAGCAGCTTGGGTGGAGATACGCAGTATTTT
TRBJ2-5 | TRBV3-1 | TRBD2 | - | CASSRVAGFEETQYF | TGTGCCAGCAGCCGGGTAGCGGGGTTTGAAGAGACCCAGTACTTC
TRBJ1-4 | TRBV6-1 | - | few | CASTRGQPNEKLFF | TGTGCCAGCACCAGAGGACAGCCCAATGAAAAACTGTTTTTT
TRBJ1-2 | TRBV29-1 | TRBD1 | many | CSVVPGQGLYGYTF | TGCAGCGTCGTCCCGGGACAGGGGTTGTATGGCTACACCTTC
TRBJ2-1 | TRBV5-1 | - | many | CASSLMGGEEQFF | TGCGCCAGCAGCTTGATGGGGGGAGAGGAGCAGTTCTTC
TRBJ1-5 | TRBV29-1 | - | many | CSVGGGHNQPQHF | TGCAGCGTTGGAGGAGGCCACAATCAGCCCCAGCATTTT
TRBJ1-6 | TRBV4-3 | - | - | CASSQDLVGSSYNSPLHF | TGCGCCAGCAGCCAAGATTTAGTGGGGAGCTCCTATAATTCACCACTCCACTTT
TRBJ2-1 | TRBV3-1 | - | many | CASSQDLVQGVRNEQFF | TGTGCCAGCAGCCAAGATCTTGTACAAGGCGTTCGCAATGAGCAGTTCTTC
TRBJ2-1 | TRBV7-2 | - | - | CASSLLVGGLNEQFF | TGTGCCAGCAGCTTATTGGTCGGAGGGTTGAATGAGCAGTTCTTC
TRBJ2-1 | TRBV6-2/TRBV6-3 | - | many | CASSYSSGGEQFF | TGTGCCAGCAGTTACTCGAGTGGGGGTGAGCAGTTCTTC
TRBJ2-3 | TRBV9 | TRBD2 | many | CASSPSGGYTDTQYF | TGTGCCAGCAGCCCTAGCGGGGGATACACAGATACGCAGTATTTT
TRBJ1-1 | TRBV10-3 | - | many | CAISSLGGGMNTEAFF | TGTGCCATCAGCTCTCTGGGGGGAGGGATGAACACTGAAGCTTTCTTT
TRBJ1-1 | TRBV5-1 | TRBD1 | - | CASSPGQGMNTESFF | TGCGCCAGCAGCCCGGGACAGGGGATGAACACTGAATCTTTCTTT
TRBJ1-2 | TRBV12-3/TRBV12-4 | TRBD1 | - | CVSSLRQGPRDYTF | TGTGTCAGCAGTCTACGACAGGGCCCTAGGGACTACACCTTC
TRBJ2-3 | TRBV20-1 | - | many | CSATRAGAQGPLTQYF | TGCAGTGCAACCAGGGCGGGGGCCCAAGGACCCTTGACGCAGTATTTT
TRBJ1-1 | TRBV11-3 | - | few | CASSLMDTEAFF | TGTGCCAGCAGCTTGATGGACACTGAAGCTTTCTTT
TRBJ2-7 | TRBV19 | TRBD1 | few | CASSDREGSYEQYF | TGTGCCAGTTCCGACAGGGAAGGGTCCTACGAGCAGTACTTC
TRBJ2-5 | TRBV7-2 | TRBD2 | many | CASSPAPGGETQYF | TGTGCCAGCAGCCCGGCCCCGGGAGGAGAGACCCAGTACTTC
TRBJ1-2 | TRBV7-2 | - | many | CASSLGRDYGYTF | TGTGCCAGCAGCTTGGGGAGGGACTATGGCTACACCTTC
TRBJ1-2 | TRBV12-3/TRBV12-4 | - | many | CASTDLYGYTF | TGTGCCAGCACCGACCTTTATGGCTACACCTTC
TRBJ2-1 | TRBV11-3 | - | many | CASSYTRVSEQFF | TGTGCCAGCAGTTACACGAGGGTGAGTGAGCAGTTCTTC
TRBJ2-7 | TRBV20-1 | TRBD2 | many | CSARAAGGHSYEQYF | TGCAGTGCTAGGGCAGCGGGGGGCCACTCCTACGAGCAGTACTTC
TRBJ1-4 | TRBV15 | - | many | CATSRDDVREKLFF | TGTGCCACCAGCAGAGATGACGTTCGGGAAAAACTGTTTTTT
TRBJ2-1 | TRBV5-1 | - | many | CASSLASLDEQFF | TGCGCCAGCAGCTTGGCTAGCCTTGATGAGCAGTTCTTC
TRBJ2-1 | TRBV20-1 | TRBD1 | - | CSALTSGQGYNEQFF | TGCAGTGCTCTTACCTCGGGACAGGGATACAATGAGCAGTTCTTC
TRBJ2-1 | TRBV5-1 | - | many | CASSLQGGINEQFF | TGCGCCAGCAGCTTGCAGGGGGGCATCAATGAGCAGTTCTTC
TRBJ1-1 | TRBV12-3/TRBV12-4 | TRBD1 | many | CASSLKSGGTEAFF | TGTGCCAGCAGTTTAAAGTCAGGGGGCACTGAAGCTTTCTTT
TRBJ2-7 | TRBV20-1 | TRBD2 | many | CSARELAGGSYEQYF | TGCAGTGCTAGAGAACTAGCGGGGGGGTCCTACGAGCAGTACTTC
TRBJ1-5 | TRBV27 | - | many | CASRIGGAYNQPQHF | TGTGCCAGCAGGATCGGTGGGGCATACAATCAGCCCCAGCATTTT
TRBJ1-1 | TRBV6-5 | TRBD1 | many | CASSPGTGYTEAFF | TGTGCCAGCAGTCCCGGGACAGGGTACACTGAAGCTTTCTTT